These T cell receptor beta chains were read from a single sample in a study of CXCR3-negative and CXCR3-positive naive CD8 T cells. TCRdb re-called the 5' RACE reads and shows each CDR3 protein once, DNA omitted. The table lists roughly 40,000 distinct CDR3 sequences. Sequencing input: naive CXCR3- CD8+ T cells from blood. These receptors came from a human donor in good health. Some clones in this sample may be carry-over from other donors' samples. Each CDR3 is given with its conserved first and last residue. Each record gives: V gene, J gene, clone size, CDR3 protein. Size is omitted from some rows. Given values are once, few, many or a class for expanded clones.

>TRBV5-1|TRBJ1-4|NA
CASSLRPGVGEKLFF
>TRBV20-1|TRBJ2-3|NA
CSAAAGESTDTQYF
>TRBV7-9|TRBJ2-7|NA
CASSFAETGIGEQYF
>TRBV6-5|TRBJ2-1|NA
CASSQGTGTSNEQFF
>TRBV7-2|TRBJ1-3|NA
CASSLPENSGNTIYF
>TRBV29-1|TRBJ1-2|medium-sized
CSVREATDYGYTF
>TRBV5-1|TRBJ2-3|NA
CASTGGLADDTQYF
>TRBV13|TRBJ2-1|NA
CASSLVGLASEQFF
>TRBV28|TRBJ2-2|NA
CASSARGTGGMDTGELFF
>TRBV27|TRBJ2-7|NA
CASSSQGTPYEQYF
>TRBV19|TRBJ2-3|medium-sized
CASSIGTDTQYF
>TRBV4-3|TRBJ2-7|NA
CASSPFLVQGEAEQYF
>TRBV4-3|TRBJ1-6|NA
CASSPAPGGYNSPLHF
>TRBV29-1|TRBJ1-2|NA
CSVLGQGAQGYTF
>TRBV7-9|TRBJ1-1|NA
CASSLGSPGMTEAFF
>TRBV29-1|TRBJ2-3|NA
CSVELWASGRPDTDTQYF
>TRBV14|TRBJ2-3|NA
CASSQIKSDTQYF
>TRBV29-1|TRBJ1-1|NA
CSATLVTEAFF
>TRBV6-2/TRBV6-3|TRBJ2-1|medium-sized
CASKAGHYNEQFF
>TRBV6-5|TRBJ2-5|NA
CASSYRAEETQYF
>TRBV4-3|TRBJ1-1|NA
CASSQEGVVRITEAFF
>TRBV12-5|TRBJ2-7|NA
CASGTGVEQYF
>TRBV2|TRBJ1-1|NA
CASSSGQWDTEAFF
>TRBV6-4|TRBJ2-1|NA
CASSEAGGSYNEQFF
>TRBV5-8|TRBJ2-7|NA
CASSLSDGTYEQYF
>TRBV29-1|TRBJ2-5|NA
CSVDGLEETQYF
>TRBV29-1|TRBJ1-1|NA
CSVEDPRLPFKNTEAFF
>TRBV12-3/TRBV12-4|TRBJ2-1|NA
CASSFSERVVNEQFF
>TRBV10-2|TRBJ2-1|NA
CASSEGLASNEQFF
>TRBV7-6|TRBJ2-3|medium-sized
CASSSRTTDTQYF
>TRBV2|TRBJ1-2|NA
CASTRPGQGNYGYTF
>TRBV28|TRBJ2-5|NA
CAASGSAGETQYF
>TRBV7-8|TRBJ1-4|NA
CASSLSLGVTNEKLFF
>TRBV21-1|TRBJ2-7|NA
CARWGKQDYEQYF
>TRBV27|TRBJ1-2|NA
CASRPLTGDYGYTF
>TRBV5-1|TRBJ2-1|NA
CASSLRDRGHLLAGGYNEQFF
>TRBV6-6|TRBJ1-1|NA
CASSYPSWNTEAFF
>TRBV4-3|TRBJ2-7|NA
CASSPTSGEIYEQYF
>TRBV6-1|TRBJ1-5|medium-sized
CASSGAGGNQPQHF
>TRBV5-5|TRBJ2-1|NA
CASSETGGLYNEQFF
>TRBV9|TRBJ1-1|NA
CASSAYGRGTEAFF
>TRBV2|TRBJ2-5|NA
CASSDFSWETQYF
>TRBV6-5|TRBJ2-7|NA
CASSYHLSSYEQYF
>TRBV29-1|TRBJ2-1|NA
CSVGVRAGDNEQFF
>TRBV9|TRBJ1-1|NA
CASSQGTGNTEAFF
>TRBV5-1|TRBJ2-5|NA
CASRDVGGGETQYF
>TRBV15|TRBJ1-3|NA
CATSYSGNTIYF
>TRBV28|TRBJ2-4|NA
CASSPPGGGGANIQYF
>TRBV20-1|TRBJ2-7|NA
CSATQDRLNEQYF
>TRBV7-9|TRBJ2-7|NA
CASSPSGFKQYF
>TRBV27|TRBJ2-3|NA
CARQITTSGGISTDTQYF
>TRBV29-1|TRBJ2-7|NA
CSGRDTAGYEQYF
>TRBV5-5|TRBJ2-3|NA
CASSLGTSVPDTQYF
>TRBV12-3/TRBV12-4|TRBJ1-5|NA
CASSPGGSNQPQHF
>TRBV19|TRBJ2-1|NA
CASSIFGVQGGYNEQFF
>TRBV7-6|TRBJ2-7|NA
CASSQDRLGRYEQYF
>TRBV19|TRBJ2-1|NA
CASSMWQEGSDEQFF
>TRBV4-2|TRBJ2-5|NA
CASSQVAQETQYF
>TRBV29-1|TRBJ2-1|NA
CSVEPGTGVGNEQFF
>TRBV3-1|TRBJ2-7|NA
CASSVVAGFLEQYF